A selection of T cell receptor beta chains follows, all from one sample in a study of identical twins. TCRdb re-analysed the 5' RACE reads in MiXCR, keeping a single row per CDR3 protein. The table records around 1.7 million distinct CDR3 sequences, about 32% of them present only once. Sample: cord blood. These receptors all stem from a newborn girl in good health. CDR3s include the opening cysteine and the closing phenylalanine or tryptophan. The D gene is left open where the match is weak. Clone size is not always given. Where it is, it says once, few, many or a class for expanded clones.

>.|.|TRBV11-2|TRBJ1-2
TGTGCCAGCAGCTCCGCGGTGGGCCTAGAGGTGGGGTTCTATGGCTACACCTTC
CASSSAVGLEVGFYGYTF
>.|TRBD1|TRBV10-3|TRBJ1-1
TGTGCCATCAGCGGACAGGGGGCGGCCACTGAAGCTTTCTTT
CAISGQGAATEAFF
>few|.|TRBV20-1|TRBJ2-5
TGCAGTGCTAGACAGCGCAATGAGCAGTACTTC
CSARQRNEQYF
>.|.|TRBV3-1|TRBJ2-2
TGTGCCAGCAGCCAAGATCACGCCACGACCGGGGAGCTGTTTTTT
CASSQDHATTGELFF
>few|TRBD2|TRBV5-1|TRBJ2-1
TGCGCCAGCAGCTTGGCGAGGGGGAGCGGGAGTAGTGAGCAGTTCTTC
CASSLARGSGSSEQFF
>.|TRBD1|TRBV28|TRBJ1-5
TGTGCCAGCAGTTCCCCGGACAGGCTGAGTCAGCCCCAGCATTTT
CASSSPDRLSQPQHF
>.|.|TRBV2|TRBJ1-5
TGTGCCACCCGTGGGGCAGGGGTCAATCAGCCCCAGCATTTT
CATRGAGVNQPQHF
>.|.|TRBV28|TRBJ2-4
TGTGCCAGCGGGAGGTCGGACCTATCGGCCAAAAACATTCAGTACTTC
CASGRSDLSAKNIQYF
>.|.|TRBV12-3/TRBV12-4|TRBJ2-3
TGTGCCAGCAGTTCCGATGTTCTGCGCGCAGATACGCAATATTTT
CASSSDVLRADTQYF
>few|TRBD1|TRBV12-3/TRBV12-4|TRBJ1-1
TGTGCCAGCAGGAGACAGGGGGCGAGGACTGAAGCTTTCTTT
CASRRQGARTEAFF
>.|TRBD2|TRBV5-1|TRBJ2-5
TGCGCCAGCAAACTAGCGGGGGGGCAAAGTGAGCAGTACTTC
CASKLAGGQSEQYF
>many|TRBD1|TRBV29-1|TRBJ1-2
TGCAGCGTTGAACCGGGACAGGGGGACTATGGCTACACCTTC
CSVEPGQGDYGYTF
>few|TRBD2|TRBV6-5|TRBJ2-1
TGTGCCAGCAGTTACCCAAGGACTAGCGGGAGGGGGGTAAGCTCCTACAATGAGCAGTTCTTC
CASSYPRTSGRGVSSYNEQFF
>.|.|TRBV28|TRBJ1-6
TGTGCCAGCAGTGTGACACCGTATAATTCACCCCTCCACTTT
CASSVTPYNSPLHF
>once|.|TRBV27|TRBJ2-1
TGTGCCAGCAGGGGGACCCTCCTCAGCTACAATGAGCAGTTCTTC
CASRGTLLSYNEQFF
>few|.|TRBV28|TRBJ2-5
TGTGCCAGCAGGTTAGGGGCTCTAGAGACCCAGTACTTC
CASRLGALETQYF
>.|.|TRBV6-6|TRBJ2-5
TGTGCCGGCAGTCAGGGAACCTACAGTGAGCAGTACTTC
CAGSQGTYSEQYF
>.|.|TRBV15|TRBJ2-5
TGTGCCACCAGCAGAGATAGGAGGTTATCCCCAGAGACCCAGTACTTC
CATSRDRRLSPETQYF
>.|TRBD2|TRBV5-1|TRBJ2-7
TGCGCCAGCAGGGTTCTAGCGGGAGCCTCCTACGAGCAGTACTTC
CASRVLAGASYEQYF
>.|.|TRBV7-2|TRBJ1-1
TGTGTCAGCCGGGTACACGGCACTGAAGCTTTCTTT
CVSRVHGTEAFF
>few|.|TRBV7-9|TRBJ2-3
TGTGCCAGCAGCTTAGAGGTCCTCGTTAGCACAGATACGCAGTATTTT
CASSLEVLVSTDTQYF
>.|.|TRBV6-2/TRBV6-3|TRBJ2-1
TGTGCCAGCAGTTACTCGGCCAGGCAGAATGAGCAGTTCTTC
CASSYSARQNEQFF
>few|.|TRBV4-2|TRBJ2-7
TGTGCCAGCAGCCAAGCCGGGAACACCTACGAGCAGTACTTC
CASSQAGNTYEQYF
>.|.|TRBV20-1|TRBJ1-4
TGCAGTGGGGGCGGGTCAACTAATGAAAAACTGTTTTTT
CSGGGSTNEKLFF
>few|TRBD1|TRBV14|TRBJ2-7
TGTGCCAGCAGGGGGACAGGGGGCTACAATGAGCAGTACTTC
CASRGTGGYNEQYF
>.|.|TRBV28|TRBJ1-5
TGTGCCAGCAGTTTGGACAAAGGGGTACGGGCGCGGGGTCAGCCCCAGCATTTT
CASSLDKGVRARGQPQHF
>.|.|TRBV24-1|TRBJ1-2
TGTGCCACCAGTGATTCCCCAAGCGGCTACACCTTC
CATSDSPSGYTF
>few|.|TRBV4-1|TRBJ1-1
TGCGCCAGCAGCCAAGGTTTCAGGGGAGGGGACACTGAAGCTTTCTTT
CASSQGFRGGDTEAFF
>few|.|TRBV14|TRBJ1-2
TGTGCCAGCAGGAAATCAGGTGCTAACTATGGCTACACCTTC
CASRKSGANYGYTF
>.|TRBD2|TRBV20-1|TRBJ2-2
TGCAGTGCTAGAGATCTGGTGACTAGCGGGATAACCGGGGAGCTGTTTTTT
CSARDLVTSGITGELFF
>few|TRBD1|TRBV5-5|TRBJ2-1
TGTGCCAGCAGCTTGGTCGGGACAGGTTTCAATGAGCAGTTCTTC
CASSLVGTGFNEQFF
>few|TRBD2|TRBV15|TRBJ2-3
TGTGCCACCAGCAGAACTAGCGGGGGGCACACAGATACGCAGTATTTT
CATSRTSGGHTDTQYF
>once|TRBD2|TRBV7-2|TRBJ2-5
TGTGCCAGCAGCTCTGGACTAGCGGGGACTCCTCAAGAGACCCAGTACTTC
CASSSGLAGTPQETQYF
>.|.|TRBV6-5|TRBJ2-2
TGTGCCAGCAGTTACAGGGTGGACTCTAAGGGGACCGGGGAGCTGTTTTTT
CASSYRVDSKGTGELFF